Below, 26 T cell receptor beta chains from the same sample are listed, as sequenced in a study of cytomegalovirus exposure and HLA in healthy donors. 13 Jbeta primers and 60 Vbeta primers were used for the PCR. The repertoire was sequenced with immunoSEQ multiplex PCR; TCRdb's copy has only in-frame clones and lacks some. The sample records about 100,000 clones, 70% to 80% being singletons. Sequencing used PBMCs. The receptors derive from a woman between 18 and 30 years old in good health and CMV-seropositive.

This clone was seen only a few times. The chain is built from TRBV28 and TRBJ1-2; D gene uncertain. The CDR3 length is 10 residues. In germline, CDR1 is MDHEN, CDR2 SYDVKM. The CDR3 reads CAIDRGGYTF. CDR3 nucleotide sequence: TGTGCTATCGACCGCGGGGGCTACACCTTC.

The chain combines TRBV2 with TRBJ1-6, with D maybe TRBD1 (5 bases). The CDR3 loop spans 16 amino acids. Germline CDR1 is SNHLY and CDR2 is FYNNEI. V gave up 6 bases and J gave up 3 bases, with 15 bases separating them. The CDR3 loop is CASRKDKNFYNSPLHF. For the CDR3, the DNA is TGTGCCAGCAGAAAGGACAAGAACTTCTATAATTCACCCCTCCACTTT. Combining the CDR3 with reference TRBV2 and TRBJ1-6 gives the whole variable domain EPEVTQTPSHQVTQMGQEVILRCVPISNHLYFYWYRQILGQKVEFLVSFYNNEISEKSEIFDDQFSVERPDGSNFTLKIRSTKLEDSAMYFCASRKDKNFYNSPLHFGNGTRLTVT.

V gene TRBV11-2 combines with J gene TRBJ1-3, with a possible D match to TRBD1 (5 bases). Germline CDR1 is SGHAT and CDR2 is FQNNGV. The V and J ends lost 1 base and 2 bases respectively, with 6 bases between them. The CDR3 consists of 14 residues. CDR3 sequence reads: CASSLAGPGNTIYF. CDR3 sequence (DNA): TGTGCCAGCAGCTTAGCAGGGCCTGGAAACACCATATATTTT.

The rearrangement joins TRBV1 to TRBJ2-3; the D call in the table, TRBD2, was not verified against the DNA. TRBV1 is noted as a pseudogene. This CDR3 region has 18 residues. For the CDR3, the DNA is TGCACCAGCAGCCAAGAACGACTAGCGGGAGCTGTTACAGATACGCAGTATTTT. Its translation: CTSSQERLAGAVTDTQYF.

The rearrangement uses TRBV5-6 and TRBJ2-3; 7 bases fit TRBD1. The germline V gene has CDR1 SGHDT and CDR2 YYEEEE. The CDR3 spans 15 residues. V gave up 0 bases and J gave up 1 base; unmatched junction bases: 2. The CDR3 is CASSLAQGGTDTQYF. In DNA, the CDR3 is TGTGCCAGCAGCTTGGCGCAGGGGGGCACAGATACGCAGTATTTT.

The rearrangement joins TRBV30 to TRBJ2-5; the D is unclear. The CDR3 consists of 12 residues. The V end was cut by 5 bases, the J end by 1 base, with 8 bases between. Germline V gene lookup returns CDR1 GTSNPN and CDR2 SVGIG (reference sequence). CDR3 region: CAWEYSQETQYF. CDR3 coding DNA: TGTGCCTGGGAATACAGCCAAGAGACCCAGTACTTC.

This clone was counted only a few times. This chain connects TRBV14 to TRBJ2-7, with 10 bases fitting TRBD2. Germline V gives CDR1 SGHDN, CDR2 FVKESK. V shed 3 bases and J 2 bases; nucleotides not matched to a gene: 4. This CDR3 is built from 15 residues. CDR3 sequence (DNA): TGTGCCAGCAGCCAGACCCTAGCGGGAGCCTACGAGCAGTACTTC. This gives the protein CASSQTLAGAYEQYF.

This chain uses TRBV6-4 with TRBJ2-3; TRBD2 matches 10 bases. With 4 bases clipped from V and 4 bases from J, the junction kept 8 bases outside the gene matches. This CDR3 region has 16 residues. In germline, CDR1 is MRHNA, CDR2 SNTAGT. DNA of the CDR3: TGTGCCAGCAGTGTGGCTAGCGGGGGCCCCCCAGATACGCAGTATTTT. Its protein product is CASSVASGGPPDTQYF.

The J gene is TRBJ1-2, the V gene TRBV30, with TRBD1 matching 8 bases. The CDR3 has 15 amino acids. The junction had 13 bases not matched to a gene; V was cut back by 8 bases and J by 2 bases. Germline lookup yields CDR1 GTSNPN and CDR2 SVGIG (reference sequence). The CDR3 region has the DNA TGTGCCCGAGACTACCCGGACAGGGCAAACTATGGCTACACCTTC. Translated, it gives CARDYPDRANYGYTF.

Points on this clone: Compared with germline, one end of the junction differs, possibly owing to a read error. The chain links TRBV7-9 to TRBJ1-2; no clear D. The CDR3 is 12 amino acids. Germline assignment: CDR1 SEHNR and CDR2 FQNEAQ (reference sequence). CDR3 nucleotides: TGTTCCAGCAGTTTACCGGAGGTCGGCTACACCTTC. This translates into CSSSLPEVGYTF.

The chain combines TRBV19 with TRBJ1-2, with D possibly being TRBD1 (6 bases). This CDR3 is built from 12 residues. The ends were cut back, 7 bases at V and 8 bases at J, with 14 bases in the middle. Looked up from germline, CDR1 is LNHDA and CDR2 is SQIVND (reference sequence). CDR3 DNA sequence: TGTGCCAGTACCCCGGGGGGGGCAGGCTACACCTTC. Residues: CASTPGGAGYTF.

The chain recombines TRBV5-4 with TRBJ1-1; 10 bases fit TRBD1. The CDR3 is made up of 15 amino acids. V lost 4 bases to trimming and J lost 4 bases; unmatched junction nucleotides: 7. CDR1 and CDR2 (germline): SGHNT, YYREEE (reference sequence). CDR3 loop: CASSVGGQGSTEAFF. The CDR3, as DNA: TGTGCCAGCAGCGTTGGGGGACAGGGGAGCACTGAAGCTTTCTTT.

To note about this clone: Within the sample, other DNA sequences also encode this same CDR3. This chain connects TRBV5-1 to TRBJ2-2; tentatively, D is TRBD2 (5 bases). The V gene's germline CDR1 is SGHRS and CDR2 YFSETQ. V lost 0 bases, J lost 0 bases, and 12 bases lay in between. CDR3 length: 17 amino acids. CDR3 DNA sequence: TGCGCCAGCAGCTTGGAGCCCAGCGGTTCGAACACCGGGGAGCTGTTTTTT. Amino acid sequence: CASSLEPSGSNTGELFF.

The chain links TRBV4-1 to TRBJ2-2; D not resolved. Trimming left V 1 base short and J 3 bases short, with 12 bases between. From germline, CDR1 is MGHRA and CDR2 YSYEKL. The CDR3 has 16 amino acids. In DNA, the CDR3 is TGCGCCAGCAGCCAAGCCGGTTTCGTTTACACCGGGGAGCTGTTTTTT. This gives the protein CASSQAGFVYTGELFF.

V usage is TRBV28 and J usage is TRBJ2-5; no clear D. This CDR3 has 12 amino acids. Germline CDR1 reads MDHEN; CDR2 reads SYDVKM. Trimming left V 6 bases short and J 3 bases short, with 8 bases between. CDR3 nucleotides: TGTGCCAGCAGCCCCAACAAAGAGACCCAGTACTTC. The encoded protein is CASSPNKETQYF.

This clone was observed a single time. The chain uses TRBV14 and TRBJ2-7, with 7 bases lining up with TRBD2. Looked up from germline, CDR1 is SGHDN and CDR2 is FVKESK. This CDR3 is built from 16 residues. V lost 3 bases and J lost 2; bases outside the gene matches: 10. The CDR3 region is CASSHGLAGPTYEQYF. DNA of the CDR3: TGTGCCAGCAGCCATGGTTTAGCGGGTCCAACCTACGAGCAGTACTTC.

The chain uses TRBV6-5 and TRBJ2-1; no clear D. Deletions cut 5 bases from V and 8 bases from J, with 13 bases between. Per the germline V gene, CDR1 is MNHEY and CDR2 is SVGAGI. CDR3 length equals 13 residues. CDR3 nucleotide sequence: TGTGCCAGCAGTCTCGAACCGAGCGATGAGCAGTTCTTC. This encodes CASSLEPSDEQFF.

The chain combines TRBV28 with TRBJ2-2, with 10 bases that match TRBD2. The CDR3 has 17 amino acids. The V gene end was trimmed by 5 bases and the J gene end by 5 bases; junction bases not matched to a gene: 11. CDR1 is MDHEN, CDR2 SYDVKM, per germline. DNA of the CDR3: TGTGCCAGCAGTGGGGGGCTAGCGGGAGTGGGAACCGGGGAGCTGTTTTTT. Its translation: CASSGGLAGVGTGELFF.

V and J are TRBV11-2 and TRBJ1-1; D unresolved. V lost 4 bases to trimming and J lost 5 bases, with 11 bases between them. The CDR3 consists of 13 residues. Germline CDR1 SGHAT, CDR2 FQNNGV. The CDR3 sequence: CASSSGKGTEAFF. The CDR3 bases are TGTGCCAGCAGCTCGGGGAAGGGAACTGAAGCTTTCTTT. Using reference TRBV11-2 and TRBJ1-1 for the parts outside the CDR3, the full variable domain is EAGVAQSPRYKIIEKRQSVAFWCNPISGHATLYWYQQILGQGPKLLIQFQNNGVVDDSQLPKDRFSAERLKGVDSTLKIQPAKLEDSAVYLCASSSGKGTEAFFGQGTRLTVV.

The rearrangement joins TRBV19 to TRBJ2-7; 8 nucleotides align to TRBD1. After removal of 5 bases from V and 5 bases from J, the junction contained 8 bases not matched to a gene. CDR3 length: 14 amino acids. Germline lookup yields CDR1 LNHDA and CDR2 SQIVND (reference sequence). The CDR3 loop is CASSFRDRTHEQYF. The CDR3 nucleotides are TGTGCCAGTAGTTTCCGGGACAGGACACACGAGCAGTACTTC.

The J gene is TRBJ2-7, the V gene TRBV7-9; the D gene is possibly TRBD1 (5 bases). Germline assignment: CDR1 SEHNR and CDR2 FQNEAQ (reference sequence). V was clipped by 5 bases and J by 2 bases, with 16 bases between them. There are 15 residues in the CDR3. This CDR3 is CASSPPRAGTYEQYF. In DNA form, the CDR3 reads TGTGCCAGCAGCCCCCCTCGGGCAGGGACCTACGAGCAGTACTTC.

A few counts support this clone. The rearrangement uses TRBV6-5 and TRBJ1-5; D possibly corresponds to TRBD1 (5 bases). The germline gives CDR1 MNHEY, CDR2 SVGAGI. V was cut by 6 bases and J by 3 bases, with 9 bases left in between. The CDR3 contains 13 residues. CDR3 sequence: CASRLTDNQPQHF. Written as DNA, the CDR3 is TGTGCCAGCAGGTTGACAGACAATCAGCCCCAGCATTTT.

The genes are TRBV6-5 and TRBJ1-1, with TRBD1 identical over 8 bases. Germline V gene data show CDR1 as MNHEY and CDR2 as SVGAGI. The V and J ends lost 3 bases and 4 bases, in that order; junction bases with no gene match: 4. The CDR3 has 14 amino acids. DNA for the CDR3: TGTGCCAGCAGTTATCGGACAGGGCGCACTGAAGCTTTCTTT. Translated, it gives CASSYRTGRTEAFF.

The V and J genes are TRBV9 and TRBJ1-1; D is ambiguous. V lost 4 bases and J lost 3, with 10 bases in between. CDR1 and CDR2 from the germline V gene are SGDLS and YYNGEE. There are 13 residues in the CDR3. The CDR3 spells CASSPSGDTEAFF. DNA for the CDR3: TGTGCCAGCAGCCCCAGCGGAGACACTGAAGCTTTCTTT.

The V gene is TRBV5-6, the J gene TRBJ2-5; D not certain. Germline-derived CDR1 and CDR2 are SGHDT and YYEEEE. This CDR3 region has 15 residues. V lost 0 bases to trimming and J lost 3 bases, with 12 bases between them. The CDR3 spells CASSLAGFREETQYF. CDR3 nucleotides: TGTGCCAGCAGCTTGGCCGGTTTTCGGGAAGAGACCCAGTACTTC.

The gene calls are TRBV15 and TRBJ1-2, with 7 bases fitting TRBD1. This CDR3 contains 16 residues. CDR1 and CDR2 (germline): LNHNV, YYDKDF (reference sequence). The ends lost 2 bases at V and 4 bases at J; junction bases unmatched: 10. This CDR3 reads CATSRPGQPNLYGYTF. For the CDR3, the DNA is TGTGCCACCAGCAGACCGGGACAGCCAAACCTCTATGGCTACACCTTC.